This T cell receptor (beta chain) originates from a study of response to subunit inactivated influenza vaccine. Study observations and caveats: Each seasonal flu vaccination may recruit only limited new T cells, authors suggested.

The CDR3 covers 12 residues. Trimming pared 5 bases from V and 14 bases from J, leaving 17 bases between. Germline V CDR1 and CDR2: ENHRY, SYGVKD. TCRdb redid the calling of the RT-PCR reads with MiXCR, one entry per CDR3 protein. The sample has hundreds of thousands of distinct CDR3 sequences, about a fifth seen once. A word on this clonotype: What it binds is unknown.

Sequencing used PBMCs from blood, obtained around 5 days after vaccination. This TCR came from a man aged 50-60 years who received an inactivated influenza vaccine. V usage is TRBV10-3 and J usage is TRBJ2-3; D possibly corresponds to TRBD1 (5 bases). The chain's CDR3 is CAISQDTASGYF. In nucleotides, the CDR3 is TGTGCCATCAGTCAGGACACCGCCTCGGGGTATTTT.